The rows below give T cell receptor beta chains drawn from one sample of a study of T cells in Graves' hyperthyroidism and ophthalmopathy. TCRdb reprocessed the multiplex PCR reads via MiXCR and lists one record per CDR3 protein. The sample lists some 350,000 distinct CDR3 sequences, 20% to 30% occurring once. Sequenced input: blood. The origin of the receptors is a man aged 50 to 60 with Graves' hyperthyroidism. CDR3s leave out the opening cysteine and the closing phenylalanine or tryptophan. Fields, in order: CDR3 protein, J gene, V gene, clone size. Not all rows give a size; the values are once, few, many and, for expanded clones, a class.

CDR3aa: ASSRDRGPGELF; j_gene: TRBJ2-2; v_gene: TRBV7-9; abundance: NA
CDR3aa: SVGRGRDTEAF; j_gene: TRBJ1-1; v_gene: TRBV29-1; abundance: many
CDR3aa: SARPWGEQF; j_gene: TRBJ2-1; v_gene: TRBV20-1; abundance: many
CDR3aa: ASYKGTYDRTNTEAF; j_gene: TRBJ1-1; v_gene: TRBV6-2/TRBV6-3; abundance: NA
CDR3aa: ASSMNRGPTEAF; j_gene: TRBJ1-1; v_gene: TRBV19; abundance: NA
CDR3aa: ASSLEGQKGGYT; j_gene: TRBJ1-2; v_gene: TRBV5-1; abundance: few
CDR3aa: SAREVEKLF; j_gene: TRBJ1-4; v_gene: TRBV20-1; abundance: NA
CDR3aa: ASSLSLGISEQY; j_gene: TRBJ2-7; v_gene: TRBV27; abundance: NA
CDR3aa: ASRTHPGPYNEQF; j_gene: TRBJ2-1; v_gene: TRBV27; abundance: few
CDR3aa: ASSEGLAGNSYEQY; j_gene: TRBJ2-7; v_gene: TRBV6-1; abundance: few
CDR3aa: AWSVGALKGETQY; j_gene: TRBJ2-5; v_gene: TRBV30; abundance: NA
CDR3aa: ASSAPRQGALTEAF; j_gene: TRBJ1-1; v_gene: TRBV6-2/TRBV6-3; abundance: NA
CDR3aa: ASRKQASEQY; j_gene: TRBJ2-7; v_gene: TRBV6-2/TRBV6-3; abundance: few
CDR3aa: SAKGLAGVTEQY; j_gene: TRBJ2-7; v_gene: TRBV20-1; abundance: few
CDR3aa: ASSYSRGGFYGYT; j_gene: TRBJ1-2; v_gene: TRBV3-1; abundance: many